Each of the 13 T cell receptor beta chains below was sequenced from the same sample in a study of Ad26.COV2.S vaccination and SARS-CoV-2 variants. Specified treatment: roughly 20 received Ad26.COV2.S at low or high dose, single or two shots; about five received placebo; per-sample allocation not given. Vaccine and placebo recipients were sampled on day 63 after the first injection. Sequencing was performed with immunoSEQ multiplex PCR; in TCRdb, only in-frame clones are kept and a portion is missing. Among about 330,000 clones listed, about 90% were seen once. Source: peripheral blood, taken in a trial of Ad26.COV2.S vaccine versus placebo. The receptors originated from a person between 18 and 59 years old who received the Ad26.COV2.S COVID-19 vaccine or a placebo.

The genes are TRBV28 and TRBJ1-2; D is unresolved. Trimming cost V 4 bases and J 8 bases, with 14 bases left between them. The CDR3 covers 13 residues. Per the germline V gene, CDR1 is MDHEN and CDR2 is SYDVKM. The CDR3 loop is CASSSPPAAGYTF. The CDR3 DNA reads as TGTGCCAGCAGTTCACCCCCGGCGGCCGGCTACACCTTC.

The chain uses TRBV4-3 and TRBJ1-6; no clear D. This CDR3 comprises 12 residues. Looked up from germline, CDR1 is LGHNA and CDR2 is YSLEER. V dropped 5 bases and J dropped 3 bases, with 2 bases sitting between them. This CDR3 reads CASSIYNSPLHF. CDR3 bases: TGCGCCAGCAGCATCTATAATTCACCCCTCCACTTT.

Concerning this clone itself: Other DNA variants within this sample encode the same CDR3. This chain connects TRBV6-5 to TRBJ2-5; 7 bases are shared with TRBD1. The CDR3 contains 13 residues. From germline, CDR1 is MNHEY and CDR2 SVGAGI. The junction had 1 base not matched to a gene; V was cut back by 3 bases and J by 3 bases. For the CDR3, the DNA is TGTGCCAGCAGTTATGGGACAGAAGAGACCCAGTACTTC. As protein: CASSYGTEETQYF.

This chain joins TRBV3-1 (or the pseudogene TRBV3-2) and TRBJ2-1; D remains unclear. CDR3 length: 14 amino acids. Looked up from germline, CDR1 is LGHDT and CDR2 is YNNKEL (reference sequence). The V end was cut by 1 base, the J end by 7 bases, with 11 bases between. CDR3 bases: TGTGCCAGCAGCCAAGTTTCACTAATTAATGAGCAGTTCTTC. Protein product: CASSQVSLINEQFF.

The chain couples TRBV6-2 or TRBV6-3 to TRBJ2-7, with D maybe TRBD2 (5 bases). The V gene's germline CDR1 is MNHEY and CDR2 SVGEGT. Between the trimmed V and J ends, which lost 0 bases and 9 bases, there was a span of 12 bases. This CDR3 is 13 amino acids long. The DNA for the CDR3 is TGTGCCAGCAGTTACTCGGGAGCCGTCGGGCAGTACTTC. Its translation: CASSYSGAVGQYF.

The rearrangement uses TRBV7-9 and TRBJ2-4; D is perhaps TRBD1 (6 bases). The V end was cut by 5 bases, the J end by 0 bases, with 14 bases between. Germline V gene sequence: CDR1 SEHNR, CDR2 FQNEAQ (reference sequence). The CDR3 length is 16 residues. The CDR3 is CASSLQGQLAKNIQYF. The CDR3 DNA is TGTGCCAGCAGCCTGCAGGGGCAACTAGCCAAAAACATTCAGTACTTC.

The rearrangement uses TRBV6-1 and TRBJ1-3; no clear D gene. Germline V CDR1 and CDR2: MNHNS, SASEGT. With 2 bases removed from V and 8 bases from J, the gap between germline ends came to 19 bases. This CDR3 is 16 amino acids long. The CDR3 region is CASSESRIESFYTIYF. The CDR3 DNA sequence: TGTGCCAGCAGTGAAAGCCGGATAGAATCCTTTTACACCATATATTTT.

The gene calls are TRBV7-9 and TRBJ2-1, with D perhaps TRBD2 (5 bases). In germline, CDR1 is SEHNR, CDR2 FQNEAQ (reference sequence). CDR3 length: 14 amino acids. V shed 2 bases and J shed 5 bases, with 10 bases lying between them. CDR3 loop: CASSLRTDDNEQFF. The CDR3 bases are TGTGCCAGCAGCTTAAGGACTGACGACAATGAGCAGTTCTTC.

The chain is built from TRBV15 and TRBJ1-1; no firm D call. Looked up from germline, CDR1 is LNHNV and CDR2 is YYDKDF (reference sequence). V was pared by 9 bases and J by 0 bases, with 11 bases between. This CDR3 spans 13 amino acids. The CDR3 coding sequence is TGTGCCACGCTAGGCCCGATGAACACTGAAGCTTTCTTT. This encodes CATLGPMNTEAFF.

This chain's CDR3 is CASSIVTPANYGYTF. The DNA for the CDR3 is TGTGCCAGTAGTATCGTCACTCCCGCTAACTATGGCTACACCTTC. The chain joins TRBV19 to TRBJ1-2; D unclear. The V end was cut by 3 bases, the J end by 0 bases, with 11 bases between. This CDR3 comprises 15 residues. Germline V lookup: CDR1 LNHDA, CDR2 SQIVND (reference sequence).

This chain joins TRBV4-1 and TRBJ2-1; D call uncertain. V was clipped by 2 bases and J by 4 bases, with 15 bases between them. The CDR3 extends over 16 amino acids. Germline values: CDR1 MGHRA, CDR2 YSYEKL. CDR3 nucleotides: TGCGCCAGCAGCCAACCCCTGGCAGCCGCGTACAATGAGCAGTTCTTC. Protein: CASSQPLAAAYNEQFF.

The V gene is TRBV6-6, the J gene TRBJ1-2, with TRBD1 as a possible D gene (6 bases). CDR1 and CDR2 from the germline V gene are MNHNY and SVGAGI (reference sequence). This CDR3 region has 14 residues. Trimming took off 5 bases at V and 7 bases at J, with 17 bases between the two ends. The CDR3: CASSAVQGSSGYTF. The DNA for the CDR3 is TGTGCCAGCAGTGCGGTCCAGGGGAGCTCTGGCTACACCTTC.

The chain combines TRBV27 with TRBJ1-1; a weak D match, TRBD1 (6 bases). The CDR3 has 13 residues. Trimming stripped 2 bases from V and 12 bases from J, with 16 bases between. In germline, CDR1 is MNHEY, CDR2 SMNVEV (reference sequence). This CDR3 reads CASSLQGSLLTFF. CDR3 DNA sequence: TGTGCCAGCAGTTTACAGGGGTCCCTTCTGACTTTCTTT.